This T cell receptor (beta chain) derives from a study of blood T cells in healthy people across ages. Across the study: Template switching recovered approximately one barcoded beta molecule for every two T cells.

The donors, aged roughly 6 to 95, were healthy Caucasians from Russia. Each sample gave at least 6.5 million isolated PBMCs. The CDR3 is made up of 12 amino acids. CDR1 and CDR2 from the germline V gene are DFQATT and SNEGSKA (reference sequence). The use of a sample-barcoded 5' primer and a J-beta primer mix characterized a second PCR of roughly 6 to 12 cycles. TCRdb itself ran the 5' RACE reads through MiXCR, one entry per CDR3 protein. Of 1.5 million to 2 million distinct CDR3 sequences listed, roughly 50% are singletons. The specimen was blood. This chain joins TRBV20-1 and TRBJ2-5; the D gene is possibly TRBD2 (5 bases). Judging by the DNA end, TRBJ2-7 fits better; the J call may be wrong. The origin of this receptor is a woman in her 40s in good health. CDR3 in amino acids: CSARGRGAEQYF. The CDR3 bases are TGCAGTGCTAGAGGACGGGGTGCCGAGCAGTACTTC.